This T cell receptor beta chain originates from a study of blood T cell repertoires in COVID-19. Study at large: Sites across the United States, Italy and Spain contributed samples from acute and convalescent COVID-19.

V shed 0 bases, J shed 7 bases, and the junction held 8 bases outside the gene matches. The CDR3 length is 16 residues. Germline loops: CDR1 SGDLS, CDR2 YYNGEE. Adults between roughly 18 and 95 years of age took part from 24 US areas. Membership in each cohort depended on participant-reported clinical history. Per the original data handling: For nucleated cells, counts were estimated from reference gene primer amplification. TCRdb's table, derived via immunoSEQ multiplex PCR, lists solely in-frame clones and lacks some. That table furnishes V, J and clone size, whereas the DNA furnished D and trimming. The sample has around 300,000 clones; 80% to 90% are singletons.

The sequence came from a man younger than 40 who had recovered from COVID-19. Sequencing was done on a sample of PBMCs or T cells enriched from blood (not recorded which). The chain couples TRBV9 to TRBJ2-3; TRBD1 agrees at 10 bases. The CDR3 DNA reads as TGTGCCAGCAGCGTAGACGGGACAGGGGAAGTAAATACGCAGTATTTT. The encoded protein is CASSVDGTGEVNTQYF.